This TCR beta chain was captured in a study of HIV-infected patients and healthy controls. Findings of the study overall: HIV-infected patients shared fewer CDR3 sequences between individuals than healthy controls.

All unsorted peripheral T cells were captured because whole blood was used without fractionation. Reverse transcription used around 500 ng RNA and constant-region primers for alpha and beta. Each of the alpha and beta chains got its own library through chain-specific third strand synthesis with indices. Ligation attached cDNA to a 5' RACE adapter that carried a random hexamer and SP2 site. MiXCR, run by TCRdb on the 5' RACE reads, gives a single entry per CDR3 protein. This repertoire shows 15,000 to 18,000 distinct CDR3 sequences, around 7.7% found once; its top ten account for under 9.5%. This clonotype was seen many times. Its antigen is as yet unknown. The CDR3 covers 13 residues. Germline V lookup: CDR1 KGHSH, CDR2 LQKENI. The V end lost 3 bases, the J end lost 8 bases, and 10 bases lay between the germline ends.

Sequencing was done on a sample of blood. This sequence joins TRBV18 and TRBJ1-4; D unclear. The source of this sequence is an adult in good health. The CDR3 DNA reads as TGTGCCAGCTCACCGGGCACCAAGGAAAAACTGTTTTTT. This translates into CASSPGTKEKLFF.